A selection of T cell receptor beta chains follows, all from one sample in a study of blood T cell repertoires in COVID-19. Clones were read by immunoSEQ multiplex PCR, and TCRdb kept only the in-frame ones, dropping some. The data contain about 270,000 clones, roughly 86% of them singletons. Sample: peripheral blood. These receptors originate from an elderly woman with COVID-19, enrolled during active disease. Each CDR3 is given with its conserved first and last residue. Fields, in order: V gene, J gene, D gene, clone size, CDR3 protein, CDR3 DNA. A D gene is named only where the DNA matches it firmly. A clone size is listed for some rows: how often the clone was seen (once, few, many), or a class if it is expanded.

>TRBV19|TRBJ1-1|TRBD1|-
CASSIAGTAHTEAFF
TGTGCCAGTAGTATAGCTGGGACAGCCCACACTGAAGCTTTCTTT
>TRBV12-3/TRBV12-4|TRBJ1-4|-|-
CASSISGREKLFF
TGTGCCAGCAGTATCTCAGGGCGAGAAAAACTGTTTTTT
>TRBV6-2/TRBV6-3|TRBJ1-5|TRBD1|few
CASSYFGTGNNQPQHF
TGTGCCAGCAGTTATTTCGGGACAGGTAACAATCAGCCCCAGCATTTT
>TRBV18|TRBJ1-1|TRBD1|few
CASSPDRGRTEAFF
TGTGCCAGCTCACCGGACAGGGGGCGCACTGAAGCTTTCTTT
>TRBV10-3|TRBJ1-1|TRBD1|-
CAISETQGARTEAFF
TGTGCCATCAGTGAGACTCAGGGGGCGCGAACTGAAGCTTTCTTT
>TRBV3-1/TRBV3-2|TRBJ1-5|-|-
CASSQDKRPRERNQPQHF
TGTGCCAGCAGCCAAGATAAGAGACCCAGGGAACGCAATCAGCCCCAGCATTTT
>TRBV7-2|TRBJ2-5|TRBD1|once
CASSVGTAKETQYF
TGTGCCAGCAGCGTCGGGACAGCCAAAGAGACCCAGTACTTC
>TRBV5-6|TRBJ1-1|TRBD1|-
CASRLRQGRRTEAFF
TGTGCCAGCAGGTTGAGACAGGGGAGGAGAACTGAAGCTTTCTTT
>TRBV5-1|TRBJ1-2|TRBD1|-
CASSTDRARGGTF
TGCGCCAGCAGCACTGACAGGGCCAGAGGTGGCACCTTC
>TRBV10-3|TRBJ1-2|TRBD1|-
CAISPGTGVTNYGYTF
TGTGCCATCAGTCCGGGGACAGGCGTAACTAACTATGGCTACACCTTC
>TRBV7-9|TRBJ1-4|-|-
CASTLFATNEKLFF
TGTGCCAGCACCCTTTTTGCAACTAATGAAAAACTGTTTTTT
>TRBV2|TRBJ1-4|TRBD1|few
CASGQDEKLFF
TGTGCCAGCGGACAGGATGAAAAACTGTTTTTT
>TRBV11-2|TRBJ2-5|-|-
CASSLDGVRSIETQYF
TGTGCCAGCAGCTTAGACGGTGTCAGGTCGATAGAGACCCAGTACTTC
>TRBV7-2|TRBJ1-5|-|-
CAGSLEFNSNQPQHF
TGTGCCGGCAGCTTAGAATTCAATAGCAATCAGCCCCAGCATTTT
>TRBV6-4|TRBJ1-2|TRBD1|-
CASSDTRTGSIYGYTF
TGTGCCAGCAGTGACACCCGGACAGGGTCCATTTATGGCTACACCTTC
>TRBV19|TRBJ2-3|-|-
CASSYAGASTDTQYF
TGTGCCAGTAGTTATGCTGGGGCTAGCACAGATACGCAGTATTTT
>TRBV11-2|TRBJ2-3|TRBD2|-
CASSPGLARTDTQYF
TGTGCCAGCAGTCCAGGACTAGCCCGCACAGATACGCAGTATTTT
>TRBV18|TRBJ1-2|-|-
CASSPPGERDGYTF
TGTGCCAGCTCACCCCCGGGGGAGAGGGATGGCTACACCTTC
>TRBV7-9|TRBJ2-7|TRBD1|-
CASSQQGYEQYF
TGTGCCAGCAGCCAACAGGGGTACGAGCAGTACTTC
>TRBV27|TRBJ2-7|-|-
CASSATGFSEQYF
TGTGCCAGCAGTGCAACAGGGTTCAGCGAGCAGTACTTC
>TRBV10-3|TRBJ1-2|TRBD1|-
CAISEGTGRSHGYTF
TGTGCCATCAGTGAGGGGACAGGGAGGAGTCATGGCTACACCTTC
>TRBV5-5|TRBJ2-5|-|-
CASSFRLQETQYF
TGTGCCAGCAGCTTTCGGTTGCAAGAGACCCAGTACTTC
>TRBV2|TRBJ2-1|-|-
CASSPGPARGEQFF
TGTGCCAGCAGTCCGGGGCCGGCCCGGGGGGAGCAGTTCTTC
>TRBV15|TRBJ1-1|-|few
CATSSWPRDTEAFF
TGTGCCACCAGCAGTTGGCCCCGGGACACTGAAGCTTTCTTT
>TRBV10-2|TRBJ1-3|-|-
CASSERQGSPPIYF
TGCGCCAGCAGTGAGAGGCAGGGAAGTCCGCCCATATATTTT
>TRBV14|TRBJ1-1|-|-
CASSQQGTTEAFF
TGTGCCAGCAGCCAACAGGGAACGACTGAAGCTTTCTTT
>TRBV3-1/TRBV3-2|TRBJ2-3|-|-
CASSQDFRQSSTDTQYF
TGTGCCAGCAGCCAAGATTTTCGACAGAGTAGCACAGATACGCAGTATTTT
>TRBV6-5|TRBJ1-2|-|-
CASSYSSGLLLGYTF
TGTGCCAGCAGTTACTCGTCAGGGCTTCTTCTTGGCTACACCTTC
>TRBV9|TRBJ1-1|TRBD1|once
CASSPTGGLTEAFF
TGTGCCAGCAGCCCGACAGGGGGCCTCACTGAAGCTTTCTTT
>TRBV19|TRBJ1-4|-|-
CASSQRGVEKLFF
TGTGCCAGTAGCCAAAGGGGTGTTGAAAAACTGTTTTTT
>TRBV5-1|TRBJ1-1|TRBD1|-
CASSEGQGPTEAFF
TGCGCCAGCAGCGAAGGACAGGGTCCCACTGAAGCTTTCTTT